The clone carrying this T cell receptor beta chain was counted ten times or more. Its antigen is unknown. The junction shows a germline mismatch at one end, possibly a read error. This specimen belongs to a study of Graves' ophthalmopathy and Graves' hyperthyroidism. The length of the CDR3 is 13 residues. The study's findings and limits: Ophthalmopathy cases were distinguished from stable hyperthyroidism by a 13-signature model, reaching roughly 90% sensitivity and around 80% specificity.

Researchers took RNA transcripts and amplified TCR beta CDR3 regions from them. First-round RT-PCR used HTBI primers; second-round multiplex PCR followed. TCRdb used MiXCR to reprocess the multiplex PCR reads, holding one entry per CDR3 protein. The table has approximately 210,000 distinct CDR3 sequences, roughly 21% seen once. Diagnosis relied on clinical symptoms, serum thyroxine, TRAb, thyroid ultrasound and orbital computed tomography. It was from 10 ml of fresh peripheral blood that the PBMCs came. The origin of this receptor is a woman aged 45-60 years with Graves' ophthalmopathy. V and J are TRBV12-3 or TRBV12-4 and TRBJ1-1; D is undetermined. Sequencing was performed on peripheral blood. CDR3 amino acids: CASSLGENTEAFF. CDR3 in DNA: TGCGCCAGCAGCTTGGGAGAGAACACTGAAGCTTTCTTT.